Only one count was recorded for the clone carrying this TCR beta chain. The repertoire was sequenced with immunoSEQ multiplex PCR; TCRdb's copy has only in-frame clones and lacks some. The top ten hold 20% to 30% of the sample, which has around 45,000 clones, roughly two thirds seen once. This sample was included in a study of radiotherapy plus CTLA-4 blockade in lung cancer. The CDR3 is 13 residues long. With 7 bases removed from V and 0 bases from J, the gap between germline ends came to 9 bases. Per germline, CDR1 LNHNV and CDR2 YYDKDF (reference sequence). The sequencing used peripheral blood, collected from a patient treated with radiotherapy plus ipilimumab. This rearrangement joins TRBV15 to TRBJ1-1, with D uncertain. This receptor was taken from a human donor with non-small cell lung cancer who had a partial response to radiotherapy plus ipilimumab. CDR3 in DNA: TGTGCCACCAAAGACAACATGAACACTGAAGCTTTCTTT. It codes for CATKDNMNTEAFF.